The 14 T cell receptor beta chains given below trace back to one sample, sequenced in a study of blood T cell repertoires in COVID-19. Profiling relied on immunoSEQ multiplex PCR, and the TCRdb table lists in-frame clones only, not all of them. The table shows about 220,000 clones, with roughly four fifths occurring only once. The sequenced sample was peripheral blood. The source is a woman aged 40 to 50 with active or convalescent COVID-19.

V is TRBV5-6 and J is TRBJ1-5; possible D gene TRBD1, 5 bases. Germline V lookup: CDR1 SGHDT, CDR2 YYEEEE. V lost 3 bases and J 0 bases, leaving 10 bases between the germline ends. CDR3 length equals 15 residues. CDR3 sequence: CASSSETDSNQPQHF. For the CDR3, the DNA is TGTGCCAGCAGCTCCGAGACAGATAGCAATCAGCCCCAGCATTTT. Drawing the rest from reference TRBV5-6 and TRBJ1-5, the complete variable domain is DAGVTQSPTHLIKTRGQQVTLRCSPKSGHDTVSWYQQALGQGPQFIFQYYEEEERQRGNFPDRFSGHQFPNYSSELNVNALLLGDSALYLCASSSETDSNQPQHFGDGTRLSIL.

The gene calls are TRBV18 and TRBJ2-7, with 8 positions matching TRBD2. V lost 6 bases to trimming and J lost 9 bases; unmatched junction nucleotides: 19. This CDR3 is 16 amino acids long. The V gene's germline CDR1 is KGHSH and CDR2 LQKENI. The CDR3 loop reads CASSLDPGLGRGGQYF. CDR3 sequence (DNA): TGTGCCAGCTCGCTTGACCCGGGACTAGGAAGAGGCGGGCAGTACTTC. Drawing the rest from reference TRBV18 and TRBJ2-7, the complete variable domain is NAGVMQNPRHLVRRRGQEARLRCSPMKGHSHVYWYRQLPEEGLKFMVYLQKENIIDESGMPKERFSAEFPKEGPSILRIQQVVRGDSAAYFCASSLDPGLGRGGQYFGPGTRLTVT.

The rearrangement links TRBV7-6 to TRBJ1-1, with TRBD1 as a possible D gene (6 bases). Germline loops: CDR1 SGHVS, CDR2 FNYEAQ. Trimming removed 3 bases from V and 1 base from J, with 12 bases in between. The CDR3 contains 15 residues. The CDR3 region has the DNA TGTGCCAGCAGCTTTGGACAGACGGGGAACACTGAAGCTTTCTTT. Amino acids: CASSFGQTGNTEAFF.

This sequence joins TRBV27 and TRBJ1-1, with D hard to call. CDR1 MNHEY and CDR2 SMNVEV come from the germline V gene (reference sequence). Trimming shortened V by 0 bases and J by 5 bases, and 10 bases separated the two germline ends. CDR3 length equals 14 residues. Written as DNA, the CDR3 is TGTGCCAGCAGTTTATCCGTCGGGGAAACTGAAGCTTTCTTT. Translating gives CASSLSVGETEAFF.

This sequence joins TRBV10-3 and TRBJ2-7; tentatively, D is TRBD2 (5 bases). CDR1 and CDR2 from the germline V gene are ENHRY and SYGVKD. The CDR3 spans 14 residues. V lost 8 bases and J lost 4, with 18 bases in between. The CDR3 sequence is CAIRSGSPTYEQYF. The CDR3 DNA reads TGTGCCATCCGAAGCGGTAGTCCTACTTACGAGCAGTACTTC.

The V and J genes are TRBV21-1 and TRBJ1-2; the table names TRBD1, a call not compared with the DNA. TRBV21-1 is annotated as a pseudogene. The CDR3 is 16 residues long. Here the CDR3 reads CASSTRGTGGSYGYTF. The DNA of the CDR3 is TGTGCCAGCAGCACCCGGGGGACAGGGGGCAGCTATGGCTACACCTTC.

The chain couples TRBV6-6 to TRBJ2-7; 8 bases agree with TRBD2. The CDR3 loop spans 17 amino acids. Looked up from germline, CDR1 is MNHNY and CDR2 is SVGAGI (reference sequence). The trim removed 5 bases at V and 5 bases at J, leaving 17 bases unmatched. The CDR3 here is CASSQLNLAGRGHEQYF. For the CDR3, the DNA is TGTGCCAGCAGTCAACTCAATTTAGCGGGACGGGGCCACGAGCAGTACTTC.

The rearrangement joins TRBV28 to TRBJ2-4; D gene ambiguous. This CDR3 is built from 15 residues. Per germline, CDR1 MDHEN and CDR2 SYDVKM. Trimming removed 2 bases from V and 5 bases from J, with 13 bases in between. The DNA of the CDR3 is TGTGCCAGCAGTTTAACGCATGCGGCGGAAAACATTCAGTACTTC. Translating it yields CASSLTHAAENIQYF.

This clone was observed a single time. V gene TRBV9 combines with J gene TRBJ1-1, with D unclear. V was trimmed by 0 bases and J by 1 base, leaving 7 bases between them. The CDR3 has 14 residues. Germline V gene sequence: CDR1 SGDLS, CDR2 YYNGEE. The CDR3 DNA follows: TGTGCCAGCAGCGTAGCCACAGCGAACACTGAAGCTTTCTTT. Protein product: CASSVATANTEAFF.

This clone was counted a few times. CDR3 DNA: TGTGCCAGCAGCTTAGTGGGGGGGAATTCACCCCTCCACTTT. Protein: CASSLVGGNSPLHF. V is TRBV7-2 and J is TRBJ1-6, with TRBD1 as a possible D gene (5 bases). V shed 1 base and J shed 7 bases, with 8 bases lying between them. The CDR3 consists of 14 residues. Germline V gene sequence: CDR1 SGHTA, CDR2 FQGNSA. Together with reference TRBV7-2 and TRBJ1-6, the CDR3 gives the full variable domain: GAGVSQSPSNKVTEKGKDVELRCDPISGHTALYWYRQSLGQGLEFLIYFQGNSAPDKSGLPSDRFSAERTGGSVSTLTIQRTQQEDSAVYLCASSLVGGNSPLHFGNGTRLTVT.

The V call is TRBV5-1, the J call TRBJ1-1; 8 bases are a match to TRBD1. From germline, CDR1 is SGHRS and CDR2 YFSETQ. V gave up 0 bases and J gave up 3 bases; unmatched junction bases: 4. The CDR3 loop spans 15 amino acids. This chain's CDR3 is CASSLGYRGDTEAFF. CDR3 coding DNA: TGCGCCAGCAGCTTGGGGTACAGGGGGGACACTGAAGCTTTCTTT. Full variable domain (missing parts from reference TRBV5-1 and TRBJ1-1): KAGVTQTPRYLIKTRGQQVTLSCSPISGHRSVSWYQQTPGQGLQFLFEYFSETQRNKGNFPGRFSGRQFSNSRSEMNVSTLELGDSALYLCASSLGYRGDTEAFFGQGTRLTVV.

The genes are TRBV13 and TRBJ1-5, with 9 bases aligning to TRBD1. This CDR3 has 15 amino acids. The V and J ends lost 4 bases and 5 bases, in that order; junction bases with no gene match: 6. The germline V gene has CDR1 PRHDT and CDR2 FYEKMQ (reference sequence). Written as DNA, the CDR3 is TGTGCCAGCAGCTCCGGGACAGGGCTAGATCAGCCCCAGCATTTT. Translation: CASSSGTGLDQPQHF.

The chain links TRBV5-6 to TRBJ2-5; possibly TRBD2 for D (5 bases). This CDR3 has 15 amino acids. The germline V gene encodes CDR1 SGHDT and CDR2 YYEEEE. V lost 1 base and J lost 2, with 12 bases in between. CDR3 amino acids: CASSLRLRDQETQYF. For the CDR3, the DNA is TGTGCCAGCAGCTTGAGACTACGGGATCAAGAGACCCAGTACTTC.

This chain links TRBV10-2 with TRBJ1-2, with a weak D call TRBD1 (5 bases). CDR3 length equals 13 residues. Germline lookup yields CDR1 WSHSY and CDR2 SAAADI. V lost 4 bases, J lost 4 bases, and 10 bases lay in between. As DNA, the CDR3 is TGCGCCAGCAGTGCGGCAGGGATCTATGGCTACACCTTC. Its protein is CASSAAGIYGYTF.